These 21 T cell receptor beta chains came from one sample sequenced in a study of blood T cell repertoires in COVID-19. TCRdb keeps only in-frame clones here, not all; method: immunoSEQ multiplex PCR. The sample lists approximately 200,000 clones, around 80% occurring once. The sequenced sample was peripheral blood. The source of these receptors is a woman aged 80 or older with COVID-19, enrolled during active disease.

V usage is TRBV28 and J usage is TRBJ2-1; no definite D call. V was cut by 6 bases and J by 3 bases, with 9 bases left in between. CDR1 MDHEN and CDR2 SYDVKM come from the germline V gene. The CDR3 totals 13 residues. Here the CDR3 DNA reads TGTGCCAGCAGGACGACACTCTACAATGAGCAGTTCTTC. It translates to CASRTTLYNEQFF. The full variable domain, rest sourced from reference TRBV28 and TRBJ2-1, is DVKVTQSSRYLVKRTGEKVFLECVQDMDHENMFWYRQDPGLGLRLIYFSYDVKMKEKGDIPEGYSVSREKKERFSLILESASTNQTSMYLCASRTTLYNEQFFGPGTRLTVL.

The rearrangement links TRBV28 to TRBJ2-7, with D possibly TRBD1 on 5 matching bases. Germline CDR1 and CDR2: MDHEN and SYDVKM. V was pared by 7 bases and J by 3 bases, with 16 bases between. This CDR3 has 14 residues. CDR3 protein: CASTIPDRFYEQYF. The CDR3 DNA follows: TGTGCCAGCACTATCCCCGACAGATTCTACGAGCAGTACTTC.

In DNA, the CDR3 is TGTGCCAGCAGCCGGACTAGCGCCCCAGATACGCAGTATTTT. The encoded protein is CASSRTSAPDTQYF. The gene calls are TRBV11-1 and TRBJ2-3, with 9 bases lining up with TRBD2. The V gene end was trimmed by 5 bases and the J gene end by 4 bases; junction bases not matched to a gene: 4. Germline CDR1 SGHAT, CDR2 FQDESV (reference sequence). This CDR3 is 14 amino acids long.

The V and J genes are TRBV6-5 and TRBJ1-1; D not certain. With 3 bases removed from V and 5 bases from J, the gap between germline ends came to 13 bases. Per germline, CDR1 MNHEY and CDR2 SVGAGI. The CDR3 extends over 14 amino acids. CDR3 residues: CASSYSSGRTEAFF. CDR3 bases: TGTGCCAGCAGTTATTCCTCCGGTCGAACTGAAGCTTTCTTT.

The V call is TRBV6-5, the J call TRBJ2-1; TRBD2 agrees at 8 bases. From germline, CDR1 is MNHEY and CDR2 SVGAGI. J was trimmed by 0 bases and V by 2 bases; bases with no gene match: 3. The CDR3 runs to 16 residues. The CDR3, as DNA: TGTGCCAGCAGTTACACCGGGGGGGCCTCCTACAATGAGCAGTTCTTC. It codes for CASSYTGGASYNEQFF.

The V call is TRBV6-5, the J call TRBJ1-5; 7 bases are a match to TRBD1. The CDR3 length is 14 residues. J lost 1 base, V lost 5 bases, and 2 bases had no gene match. CDR1 and CDR2 (germline): MNHEY, SVGAGI. The CDR3 sequence is CASSPGQSNQPQHF. As DNA, the CDR3 is TGTGCCAGCAGTCCGGGACAGAGCAATCAGCCCCAGCATTTT.

CDR3 DNA: TGTGCCAGCAGCTTATATAGCGGGACGACCTACGAGCAGTACTTC. The encoded protein is CASSLYSGTTYEQYF. This chain connects TRBV11-2 to TRBJ2-7, with TRBD2 identical over 8 bases. Trimming cost V 2 bases and J 2 bases; bases outside gene matches: 5. The CDR3 is made up of 15 amino acids. The V gene's germline CDR1 is SGHAT and CDR2 FQNNGV. Using reference TRBV11-2 and TRBJ2-7 for the parts outside the CDR3, the full variable domain is EAGVAQSPRYKIIEKRQSVAFWCNPISGHATLYWYQQILGQGPKLLIQFQNNGVVDDSQLPKDRFSAERLKGVDSTLKIQPAKLEDSAVYLCASSLYSGTTYEQYFGPGTRLTVT.

This clone has only a few counts. The V and J genes are TRBV2 and TRBJ2-3, with TRBD2 matching over 13 bases. The CDR3 extends over 14 amino acids. Unmatched junction bases numbered 1, after V lost 6 bases and J lost 4 bases. The germline V gene encodes CDR1 SNHLY and CDR2 FYNNEI. The CDR3 region is CASRGLAGADTQYF. The CDR3 coding sequence is TGTGCCAGCAGAGGACTAGCGGGAGCAGATACGCAGTATTTT.

This CDR3 reads CASSLRQGDGELFF. CDR3 sequence (DNA): TGTGCCAGCAGCTTACGGCAGGGCGACGGGGAGCTGTTTTTT. V and J are TRBV7-9 and TRBJ2-2, with a weak D call TRBD1 (5 bases). Germline V CDR1 and CDR2: SEHNR, FQNEAQ (reference sequence). This CDR3 has 14 residues. The V end was cut by 2 bases, the J end by 7 bases, with 11 bases between.

The chain has TRBV5-1 and TRBJ2-7, with a possible D match to TRBD2 (6 bases). CDR3 size: 14 residues. V lost 4 bases, J lost 3 bases, and 14 bases lay in between. Germline-derived CDR1 and CDR2 are SGHRS and YFSETQ. The CDR3 loop is CASSHGTLDYEQYF. The CDR3 nucleotides read TGCGCCAGCAGCCACGGGACTCTAGACTACGAGCAGTACTTC.

This clone was detected only once. J is TRBJ2-7 and V is TRBV14; TRBD1 is a possible D gene (6 bases). The length of the CDR3 is 16 residues. CDR1 and CDR2 (germline): SGHDN, FVKESK. The V gene lost 1 base and the J gene lost 0 bases, with 13 bases spanning the gap. CDR3 DNA: TGTGCCAGCAGCCAAGTGAACAGGGCCAGCTCCTACGAGCAGTACTTC. It specifies CASSQVNRASSYEQYF.

The chain recombines TRBV29-1 with TRBJ1-1; the match to TRBD1 covers 8 bases. V lost 7 bases to trimming and J lost 1 base; unmatched junction nucleotides: 8. The germline CDR1 and CDR2 sequences are SQVTM and ANQGSEA. This CDR3 comprises 14 residues. The chain's CDR3 is CSAAQGASNTEAFF. The CDR3 DNA sequence: TGCAGCGCAGCCCAGGGGGCCTCGAACACTGAAGCTTTCTTT.

In DNA, the CDR3 is TGTGCCAGCACCCCCGCGGGGGATAACACCGGGGAGCTGTTTTTT. It encodes CASTPAGDNTGELFF. The gene calls are TRBV28 and TRBJ2-2, with 7 bases matching TRBD2. Trimming at V came to 7 bases and at J to 2 bases, leaving 7 bases not matched to a gene. This CDR3 contains 15 residues. The germline V gene has CDR1 MDHEN and CDR2 SYDVKM.

CDR3 sequence reads: CASSQDLYEKLFF. The CDR3 DNA reads as TGTGCCAGCAGCCAAGATCTTTATGAAAAACTGTTTTTT. The chain uses TRBV3-1 (or the pseudogene TRBV3-2) and TRBJ1-4; D uncertain. Germline lookup yields CDR1 LGHDT and CDR2 YNNKEL (reference sequence). The CDR3 is 13 residues long. Between the trimmed V and J ends, which lost 0 bases and 6 bases, there was a span of 5 bases.

Comment on this clone: The same CDR3 also results from other DNA sequences found in this sample. The chain is built from TRBV11-3 and TRBJ2-2; 10 nucleotides match TRBD1. The CDR3 runs to 15 residues. The germline CDR1 and CDR2 sequences are SGHNT and YENEEA. The V segment lost 5 bases and the J segment 5 bases; nucleotides outside the gene matches: 5. The CDR3 DNA is TGTGCCAGCAGCCCCCGGACAGGGGGGACCGGGGAGCTGTTTTTT. Its protein is CASSPRTGGTGELFF.

The rearrangement links TRBV5-1 to TRBJ1-1, with 9 bases identical to TRBD1. The length of the CDR3 is 15 residues. V gave up 2 bases and J gave up 5 bases; unmatched junction bases: 7. Germline values: CDR1 SGHRS, CDR2 YFSETQ. CDR3 nucleotides: TGCGCCAGCAGCTTTGGTACAGGGGGCGGGACTGAAGCTTTCTTT. It yields the protein CASSFGTGGGTEAFF.

V usage is TRBV5-1 and J usage is TRBJ2-1, with a possible D match to TRBD1 (6 bases). Germline CDR1 and CDR2: SGHRS and YFSETQ. CDR3 length: 15 residues. V dropped 2 bases and J dropped 1 base, with 10 bases sitting between them. Here the CDR3 DNA reads TGCGCCAGCAGCTTACAGGGCTGGTCCTACAATGAGCAGTTCTTC. Protein product: CASSLQGWSYNEQFF.

J is TRBJ2-1 and V is TRBV5-1; no clear D gene. V lost 4 bases and J lost 5, with 13 bases in between. The germline V gene encodes CDR1 SGHRS and CDR2 YFSETQ. The CDR3 contains 14 residues. DNA of the CDR3: TGCGCCAGCAGCCGTGGGCGTCCGGACAATGAGCAGTTCTTC. Its protein is CASSRGRPDNEQFF.

V usage is TRBV27 and J usage is TRBJ2-7; TRBD1 might be the D (5 bases). Per germline, CDR1 MNHEY and CDR2 SMNVEV (reference sequence). CDR3 length: 14 residues. V was shortened by 5 bases and J by 5 bases, with 16 bases between the two germline ends. The CDR3: CASSTTWAGNEQYF. The CDR3 DNA reads TGTGCCAGCAGTACTACCTGGGCAGGGAACGAGCAGTACTTC.

This clone was seen once. The CDR3 bases are TGCGCCAGCAGCTTTGGACGGACAGGGACTGGGGCCAACGTCCTGACTTTC. Translating it yields CASSFGRTGTGANVLTF. The J gene is TRBJ2-6, the V gene TRBV5-1, with 8 bases matching TRBD1. This CDR3 has 17 residues. The V gene's germline CDR1 is SGHRS and CDR2 YFSETQ. V lost 2 bases, J lost 2 bases, and 6 bases stayed unmatched.

The V call is TRBV2, the J call TRBJ2-2; D perhaps matches TRBD1 (6 bases). From germline, CDR1 is SNHLY and CDR2 FYNNEI. The CDR3 contains 15 residues. The V end lost 5 bases, the J end lost 4 bases, and 14 bases lay between the germline ends. DNA of the CDR3: TGTGCCAGCAGTCTGTTGACAGGACCCACCGGGGAGCTGTTTTTT. Translated: CASSLLTGPTGELFF.